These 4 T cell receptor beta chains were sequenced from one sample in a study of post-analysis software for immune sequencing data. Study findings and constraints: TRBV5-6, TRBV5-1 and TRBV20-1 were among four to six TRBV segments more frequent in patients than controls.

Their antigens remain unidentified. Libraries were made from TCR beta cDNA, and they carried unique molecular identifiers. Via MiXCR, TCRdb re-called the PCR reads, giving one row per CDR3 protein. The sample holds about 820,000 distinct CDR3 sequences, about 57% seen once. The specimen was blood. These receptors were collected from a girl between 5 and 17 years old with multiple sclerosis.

DNA for the CDR3: TGCGCCAGCAGTGAAGGCGGGGTCGGCACCGGGGAGCTGTTTTTT. Encoded protein: CASSEGGVGTGELFF. The rearrangement links TRBV10-1 to TRBJ2-2; perhaps TRBD2 as D (6 bases). The CDR3 extends over 15 amino acids. The V end lost 3 bases, the J end lost 4 bases, and 12 bases lay between the germline ends. Germline loops: CDR1 WNHNN, CDR2 SYGVQD (reference sequence).

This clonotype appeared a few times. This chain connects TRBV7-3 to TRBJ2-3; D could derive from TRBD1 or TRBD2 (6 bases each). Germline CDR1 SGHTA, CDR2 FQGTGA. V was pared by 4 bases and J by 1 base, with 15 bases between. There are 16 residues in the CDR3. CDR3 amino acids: CASSSRGVGGTDTQYF. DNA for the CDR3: TGTGCCAGCAGCTCGAGGGGGGTCGGCGGCACAGATACGCAGTATTTT. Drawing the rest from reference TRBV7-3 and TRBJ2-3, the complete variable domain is GAGVSQTPSNKVTEKGKYVELRCDPISGHTALYWYRQSLGQGPEFLIYFQGTGAADDSGLPNDRFFAVRPEGSVSTLKIQRTERGDSAVYLCASSSRGVGGTDTQYFGPGTRLTVL.

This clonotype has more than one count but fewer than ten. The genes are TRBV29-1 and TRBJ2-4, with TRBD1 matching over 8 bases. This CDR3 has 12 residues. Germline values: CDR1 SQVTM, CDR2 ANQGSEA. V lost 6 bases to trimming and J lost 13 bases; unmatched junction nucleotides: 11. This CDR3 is CSVPGQVEEQYF. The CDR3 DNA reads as TGCAGCGTGCCGGGACAGGTGGAAGAGCAGTACTTC.

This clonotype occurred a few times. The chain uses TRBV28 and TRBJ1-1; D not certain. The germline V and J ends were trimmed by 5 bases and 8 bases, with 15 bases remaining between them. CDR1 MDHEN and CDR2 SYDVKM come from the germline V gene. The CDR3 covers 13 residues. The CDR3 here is CASSPSYTVEAFF. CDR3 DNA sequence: TGTGCCAGCAGTCCCTCATACACGGTAGAAGCTTTCTTT.